The next 10 T cell receptor beta chains were all read from a single sample in a study of T cells after yellow fever vaccination. TCRdb re-called the 5' RACE reads through MiXCR, storing one row per CDR3 protein. The sample has 28,000 or so distinct CDR3 sequences, around 4.3% seen once; the top ten hold just over 45%. Sequencing was performed on CD8+ T cells sorted from PBMCs, taken 5 days after the yellow fever booster vaccination. All receptors derive from a man younger than 45 who received the YFV17D yellow fever vaccine.

This clonotype was observed many times. The chain employs TRBV20-1 and TRBJ2-7; D might be TRBD2 (6 bases). Per the germline V gene, CDR1 is DFQATT and CDR2 is SNEGSKA (reference sequence). Trimming shortened V by 0 bases and J by 2 bases, and 14 bases separated the two germline ends. This CDR3 region has 15 residues. Here the CDR3 reads CSARDRERGAYEQYF. CDR3 bases: TGCAGTGCTAGAGACCGGGAGCGAGGGGCCTACGAGCAGTACTTC.

This clonotype has only one observation. The genes are TRBV11-2 and TRBJ2-5; 7 bases are a match to TRBD1. Germline trimming cut 5 bases from V and 3 bases from J; bases unmatched to any gene: 12. Looked up from germline, CDR1 is SGHAT and CDR2 is FQNNGV. The CDR3 consists of 16 residues. The CDR3 nucleotides are TGTGCCAGCAGCCACGGGGTAGGGGGCGGAGAAGAGACCCAGTACTTC. Translated, it gives CASSHGVGGGEETQYF.

This clonotype came up many times. V usage is TRBV7-2 and J usage is TRBJ2-5; perhaps TRBD2 as D (5 bases). The CDR3 is made up of 13 amino acids. The V gene lost 3 bases and the J gene lost 5 bases, with 10 bases spanning the gap. The germline V gene has CDR1 SGHTA and CDR2 FQGNSA. CDR3 sequence: CASSLVWEETQYF. CDR3 coding DNA: TGTGCCAGCAGCTTGGTCTGGGAGGAGACCCAGTACTTC. The full variable domain, rest sourced from reference TRBV7-2 and TRBJ2-5, is GAGVSQSPSNKVTEKGKDVELRCDPISGHTALYWYRQSLGQGLEFLIYFQGNSAPDKSGLPSDRFSAERTGGSVSTLTIQRTQQEDSAVYLCASSLVWEETQYFGPGTRLLVL.

This clonotype has ten or more counts. Written as DNA, the CDR3 is TGTGCCAGCAGCCTCCTAGCGGGATCTTTGTACAATGAGCAGTTCTTC. The encoded protein is CASSLLAGSLYNEQFF. The chain is built from TRBV14 and TRBJ2-1; the match to TRBD2 covers 9 bases. V lost 4 bases, J lost 4 bases, and 8 bases stayed unmatched. Germline V gene data show CDR1 as SGHDN and CDR2 as FVKESK. The CDR3 consists of 16 residues.

In its sample, this clonotype was seen many times. This chain links TRBV29-1 with TRBJ2-5, with 7 nucleotides matching TRBD1. The germline V gene encodes CDR1 SQVTM and CDR2 ANQGSEA. The junction had 8 bases not matched to a gene; V was cut back by 6 bases and J by 4 bases. CDR3 size: 13 residues. The DNA of the CDR3 is TGCAGCGTCCAGGGGGAAAATGTAGAGACCCAGTACTTC. Translation gives CSVQGENVETQYF.

At least ten counts were recorded for this clonotype. The chain combines TRBV12-3 or TRBV12-4 with TRBJ2-1; no firm D call. Trimming removed 6 bases at V and 1 base at J, with 16 bases between. CDR3 length: 16 amino acids. The DNA for the CDR3 is TGTGCCAGCAGCCCTGCTCTAGGGCGGTCCTACAATGAGCAGTTCTTC. Protein sequence: CASSPALGRSYNEQFF.

This clonotype was recorded at least ten times. The rearrangement joins TRBV12-3 or TRBV12-4 to TRBJ2-7; tentatively, D is TRBD2 (5 bases). This CDR3 has 13 amino acids. With 8 bases removed from V and 2 bases from J, the gap between germline ends came to 13 bases. The CDR3 DNA is TGTGCCAGCGGGTCTGGAGGTACCTACGAGCAGTACTTC. It translates to CASGSGGTYEQYF.

Of note for this clonotype: A much larger clone differs from this one at a single base, so this may be a read error. V is TRBV12-3 or TRBV12-4 and J is TRBJ1-1, with 8 bases identical to TRBD1. The CDR3 spans 17 residues. The CDR3 is CTSSLAGQGPLWTEAFF. CDR3 in DNA: TGTACCAGCAGTTTAGCTGGACAGGGTCCGTTATGGACTGAAGCTTTCTTT.

The gene calls are TRBV29-1 and TRBJ2-3; D gene uncertain. The V end lost 0 bases, the J end lost 2 bases, and 3 bases lay between the germline ends. The germline V gene has CDR1 SQVTM and CDR2 ANQGSEA. The CDR3 covers 12 residues. DNA of the CDR3: TGCAGCGTTGAAGAGGTCACAGATACGCAGTATTTT. The encoded protein is CSVEEVTDTQYF.

The sample holds many counts of this clonotype. The V and J genes are TRBV6-5 and TRBJ2-3; no clear D. Germline lookup yields CDR1 MNHEY and CDR2 SVGAGI. Trimming took 0 bases from V and 2 from J, leaving 3 bases between them. This CDR3 has 13 residues. The DNA for the CDR3 is TGTGCCAGCAGTTACTCCTCCACAGATACGCAGTATTTT. Its translation is CASSYSSTDTQYF.